This TCR beta chain was captured by sequencing in a study of OX40 agonist ivuxolimab in advanced cancers. Study-level information: As their treatment, patients were administered ivuxolimab, an agonistic anti-OX40 (CD134) antibody. Three individuals attained partial responses, comprising one hepatocellular carcinoma case and two cutaneous melanoma cases. Study findings and constraints: Low normalized T-cell clonal expansion was additionally recorded for some nonresponders.

Germline lookup yields CDR1 MNHNS and CDR2 SASEGT. The V and J ends lost 5 bases and 4 bases respectively, with 9 bases between them. The CDR3 extends over 12 amino acids. Note on this clone: Its matching antigen is unknown.

TCRdb keeps only in-frame clones here, not all; method: immunoSEQ multiplex PCR. This sample carries 90,000 to 100,000 clones, almost 90% of them seen once, and the ten largest clones take roughly 0.15%. The chain is built from TRBV6-1 and TRBJ2-7; D unresolved. The origin of this receptor is an adult with an advanced solid tumor such as melanoma, head and neck, liver or kidney cancer. The sample here was CD4+ or CD8+ T cells sorted from blood, taken in a trial of the OX40 agonist ivuxolimab. CDR3 bases: TGTGCCAGCAGTTTTACAATTTACGAGCAGTACTTC. It specifies CASSFTIYEQYF.